One sample yielded the 16 T cell receptor beta chains listed below, sequenced in a study of cytomegalovirus exposure and HLA in healthy donors. The PCR contained 60 Vbeta and 13 Jbeta primers. The assay was immunoSEQ multiplex PCR, and TCRdb's table has in-frame clones only and misses some. The table lists under 150,000 clones, 70% to 85% of them singletons. Material for sequencing was PBMCs. The receptors were sampled from a woman aged 18-29 years in good health and CMV-seronegative.

This clone was observed once. The chain carries TRBV2 and TRBJ1-1, with 8 bases that match TRBD1. Germline CDR1 and CDR2: SNHLY and FYNNEI. V shed 1 base and J 4 bases; nucleotides not matched to a gene: 8. The CDR3 consists of 16 residues. CDR3 in amino acids: CASSEEAGGLGTEAFF. For the CDR3, the DNA is TGTGCCAGCAGTGAAGAGGCAGGGGGCCTTGGCACTGAAGCTTTCTTT. The entire variable domain, with the rest obtained from reference TRBV2 and TRBJ1-1, is as follows: EPEVTQTPSHQVTQMGQEVILRCVPISNHLYFYWYRQILGQKVEFLVSFYNNEISEKSEIFDDQFSVERPDGSNFTLKIRSTKLEDSAMYFCASSEEAGGLGTEAFFGQGTRLTVV.

The J gene is TRBJ1-2, the V gene TRBV7-2, with a weak D call TRBD1 (5 bases). CDR1 and CDR2 (germline): SGHTA, FQGNSA. Trimming shortened V by 5 bases and J by 3 bases, and 13 bases separated the two germline ends. This CDR3 comprises 14 residues. CDR3 loop: CASSADIIDYGYTF. The CDR3 DNA reads TGTGCCAGCAGCGCGGACATCATCGACTATGGCTACACCTTC.

The chain recombines TRBV5-8 with TRBJ1-2; weak D call: TRBD1 (6 bases). Germline loops: CDR1 SGHTS, CDR2 YDEGEE. CDR3 length: 13 residues. V was shortened by 1 base and J by 3 bases, with 7 bases between the two germline ends. CDR3 protein: CASSLYRDYGYTF. The CDR3 DNA is TGTGCCAGCAGCTTGTACAGGGACTATGGCTACACCTTC.

The rearrangement links TRBV4-2 to TRBJ2-1, with D possibly being TRBD1 (5 bases). This CDR3 spans 16 amino acids. Germline V CDR1 and CDR2: LGHNA, YNFKEQ. With 3 bases removed from V and 2 bases from J, the gap between germline ends came to 14 bases. The CDR3 sequence: CASSHAAGPTYNEQFF. CDR3 coding DNA: TGTGCCAGCAGCCATGCGGCAGGGCCGACCTACAATGAGCAGTTCTTC.

The genes are TRBV4-1 and TRBJ2-3; possibly TRBD1 for D (6 bases). The CDR3 loop spans 14 amino acids. CDR1 MGHRA and CDR2 YSYEKL come from the germline V gene. V dropped 2 bases and J dropped 7 bases, with 13 bases sitting between them. This CDR3 reads CASSQQGPSHTQYF. The CDR3 DNA reads TGCGCCAGCAGCCAACAGGGGCCCTCCCATACGCAGTATTTT.

CDR3 sequence (DNA): TGTGCCAGCAGCAAAACCCGACAGAAAAAGGAGTATTTT. Amino acids: CASSKTRQKKEYF. This chain connects TRBV21-1 to TRBJ2-3; whether TRBD1, the table's D call, matches the DNA was not checked. TRBV21-1 is designated a pseudogene. This CDR3 comprises 13 residues.

The chain recombines TRBV5-6 with TRBJ2-5; possible D gene TRBD2, 6 bases. The CDR3 is made up of 13 amino acids. Deletions cut 3 bases from V and 6 bases from J, with 12 bases between. Germline V CDR1 and CDR2: SGHDT, YYEEEE. For the CDR3, the DNA is TGTGCCAGCAGCTCCGGACGGGGGAAGACCCAGTACTTC. Translated, it gives CASSSGRGKTQYF.

This chain joins TRBV10-1 and TRBJ1-1, with a tentative D call TRBD1 (5 bases). The V gene's germline CDR1 is WNHNN and CDR2 SYGVQD (reference sequence). This CDR3 has 14 residues. V gave up 6 bases and J gave up 4 bases, with 15 bases separating them. Here the CDR3 DNA reads TGCGCCAGCAGAAGAGACAGAGCCTCCACTGAAGCTTTCTTT. Translating gives CASRRDRASTEAFF.

In its sample, this clone was seen once. V and J are TRBV30 and TRBJ1-4; 9 bases align to TRBD1. Germline-derived CDR1 and CDR2 are GTSNPN and SVGIG (reference sequence). With 2 bases clipped from V and 1 base from J, the junction kept 11 bases outside the gene matches. CDR3 length: 18 amino acids. DNA of the CDR3: TGTGCCTGGAGTAGAGGGAACAGGGGGCCATTAACTAATGAAAAACTGTTTTTT. Translated: CAWSRGNRGPLTNEKLFF.

This chain connects TRBV11-1 to TRBJ1-4; TRBD1 matches at 9 bases. Germline assignment: CDR1 SGHAT and CDR2 FQDESV (reference sequence). There are 14 residues in the CDR3. Trimming removed 4 bases from V and 6 bases from J; junction bases left unmatched: 3. The DNA for the CDR3 is TGTGCCAGCAGCTCCCGGGACAGGGATGAAAAACTGTTTTTT. Residues: CASSSRDRDEKLFF.

The chain couples TRBV5-1 to TRBJ1-6, with a possible D match to TRBD1 (6 bases). V shed 4 bases and J shed 4 bases, with 12 bases lying between them. This CDR3 contains 15 residues. The V gene's germline CDR1 is SGHRS and CDR2 YFSETQ. The chain's CDR3 is CASSRTQGYNSPLHF. The CDR3 bases are TGCGCCAGCAGCCGAACCCAGGGGTATAATTCACCCCTCCACTTT. Drawing the rest from reference TRBV5-1 and TRBJ1-6, the complete variable domain is KAGVTQTPRYLIKTRGQQVTLSCSPISGHRSVSWYQQTPGQGLQFLFEYFSETQRNKGNFPGRFSGRQFSNSRSEMNVSTLELGDSALYLCASSRTQGYNSPLHFGNGTRLTVT.

The V gene is TRBV21-1, the J gene TRBJ1-3. TRBV21-1 is a pseudogene locus. The CDR3 sequence is 20 residues long. DNA of the CDR3: TGTGCCAGCAGCGAAGAAGGGTATTGCGGGGGCCTAATATCTGGAAACACCATATATTTT. This sequence encodes CASSEEGYCGGLISGNTIYF.

V usage is TRBV6-1 and J usage is TRBJ2-3; 8 bases line up with TRBD2. The germline V gene encodes CDR1 MNHNS and CDR2 SASEGT. Unmatched junction bases numbered 8, after V lost 6 bases and J lost 6 bases. The CDR3 has 14 amino acids. This CDR3 is CASSHGLARDTQYF. The CDR3 coding sequence is TGTGCCAGCAGCCATGGACTAGCTCGTGATACGCAGTATTTT.

The rearrangement uses TRBV5-1 and TRBJ1-1, with 7 bases aligning to TRBD1. J gave up 2 bases and V 4 bases, and 5 bases lay outside the gene matches. Per the germline V gene, CDR1 is SGHRS and CDR2 is YFSETQ. The length of the CDR3 is 14 residues. The CDR3 loop is CASSPDRVNTEAFF. CDR3 nucleotides: TGCGCCAGCAGCCCCGACAGGGTAAACACTGAAGCTTTCTTT.

This chain uses TRBV5-5 with TRBJ2-5; D ambiguous. The CDR3 extends over 15 amino acids. Between the trimmed V and J ends, which lost 3 bases and 5 bases, there was a span of 17 bases. The germline CDR1 and CDR2 sequences are SGHKS and YYEKEE (reference sequence). CDR3 nucleotide sequence: TGTGCCAGCAGCTCTCGATCGACTTTGGTGGAGACCCAGTACTTC. Its translation is CASSSRSTLVETQYF.

A single count supports this clone. The chain combines TRBV6-6 with TRBJ1-5; D is unclear. CDR3 size: 15 residues. Per germline, CDR1 MNHNY and CDR2 SVGAGI (reference sequence). V gave up 4 bases and J gave up 2 bases, with 12 bases separating them. The DNA of the CDR3 is TGTGCCAGCAGTTCCGGTCGAACGGGCAATCAGCCCCAGCATTTT. This gives the protein CASSSGRTGNQPQHF.